The 9 T cell receptor beta chains below all came from one sample that was sequenced in a study of technical replicates of blood from a handful of donors. Clones were sequenced by immunoSEQ multiplex PCR, and TCRdb holds only the in-frame ones, with some missing. Of some 87,000 clones listed, 96% are singletons. The sequenced sample was T cells isolated from PBMCs. These receptors all come from a human donor in good health.

This sequence joins TRBV11-3 and TRBJ2-1; D uncertain. CDR1 is SGHNT, CDR2 YENEEA, per germline. V was cut by 0 bases and J by 8 bases, with 14 bases left in between. The CDR3 runs to 15 residues. Here the CDR3 reads CASSLELAEVDEQFF. CDR3 DNA sequence: TGTGCCAGCAGCTTAGAGTTAGCAGAGGTCGATGAGCAGTTCTTC.

This clone occurred once. The chain couples TRBV9 to TRBJ2-5; TRBD1 agrees at 11 bases. The CDR3 loop spans 15 amino acids. The V gene's germline CDR1 is SGDLS and CDR2 YYNGEE. The J segment lost 3 bases and the V segment lost 1 base, leaving 2 bases of the junction unmatched. In nucleotides, the CDR3 is TGTGCCAGCAGCGTAATGGGACAGGGGGAAGAGACCCAGTACTTC. Amino acid sequence: CASSVMGQGEETQYF.

This chain uses TRBV7-3 with TRBJ1-2, with no clear D. V lost 5 bases and J 4 bases, leaving 11 bases between the germline ends. Germline loops: CDR1 SGHTA, CDR2 FQGTGA. The CDR3 runs 13 residues. The CDR3 loop is CASSAGPLYGYTF. The CDR3 DNA follows: TGTGCCAGCAGCGCGGGTCCACTCTATGGCTACACCTTC. Variable domain in full (rest from reference TRBV7-3 and TRBJ1-2): GAGVSQTPSNKVTEKGKYVELRCDPISGHTALYWYRQSLGQGPEFLIYFQGTGAADDSGLPNDRFFAVRPEGSVSTLKIQRTERGDSAVYLCASSAGPLYGYTFGSGTRLTVV.

The chain uses TRBV6-5 and TRBJ1-3, with 7 positions matching TRBD1. The CDR3 is 14 residues long. Germline lookup yields CDR1 MNHEY and CDR2 SVGAGI. V trimming: 6 bases; J trimming: 3 bases; junction bases outside the gene matches: 5. This chain's CDR3 is CASRTSGGGNTIYF. CDR3 DNA: TGTGCCAGCAGAACATCAGGGGGTGGAAACACCATATATTTT.

V and J are TRBV28 and TRBJ2-7; no definite D call. In germline, CDR1 is MDHEN, CDR2 SYDVKM. V was cut by 6 bases and J by 5 bases, with 5 bases left in between. This CDR3 has 10 amino acids. The DNA of the CDR3 is TGTGCCAGCAGGAGGCACGAGCAGTACTTC. It codes for CASRRHEQYF.

In this sample, this clone turned up once. The rearrangement joins TRBV7-6 to TRBJ2-1; 10 bases are shared with TRBD2. J was trimmed by 4 bases and V by 0 bases; bases with no gene match: 18. The CDR3 loop spans 21 amino acids. The germline V gene encodes CDR1 SGHVS and CDR2 FNYEAQ. As DNA, the CDR3 is TGTGCCAGCAGCTTAGCGGAGGCTGATTATGTAGGGACTAGCGTTTACAATGAGCAGTTCTTC. Residues: CASSLAEADYVGTSVYNEQFF.

J is TRBJ2-7 and V is TRBV11-3; 8 positions agree with TRBD2. The CDR3 contains 14 residues. Germline CDR1 and CDR2: SGHNT and YENEEA. V was clipped by 4 bases and J by 0 bases; unmatched bases: 2. The CDR3 DNA follows: TGTGCCAGCAGCTGCGGGAGGCCCTCCTACGAGCAGTACTTC. Translated, it gives CASSCGRPSYEQYF.

V and J are TRBV11-3 and TRBJ2-2, with unresolved D. The CDR3 covers 17 residues. Trimming pared 5 bases from V and 2 bases from J, leaving 18 bases between. Germline V gene sequence: CDR1 SGHNT, CDR2 YENEEA. CDR3 protein: CASSPGLKTANTGELFF. DNA for the CDR3: TGTGCCAGCAGCCCAGGTCTCAAGACGGCAAACACCGGGGAGCTGTTTTTT.

The chain employs TRBV7-9 and TRBJ2-3; 7 bases map to TRBD1. The CDR3 totals 16 residues. Per germline, CDR1 SEHNR and CDR2 FQNEAQ (reference sequence). The V gene end was trimmed by 7 bases and the J gene end by 2 bases; junction bases not matched to a gene: 12. The DNA for the CDR3 is TGTGCCAGCAACAGCCTTGGGACAGAATTCACAGATACGCAGTATTTT. It specifies CASNSLGTEFTDTQYF.